This T cell receptor (beta chain) is drawn from a study of Graves' ophthalmopathy and Graves' hyperthyroidism. Findings and limits, study-wide: Among thyroid clonotypes expanded above 0.001 frequency, most also appeared in blood.

For repertoire sequencing, the TCR beta CDR3 regions were amplified from RNA transcripts. Second-round multiplex PCR came after first-round RT-PCR with HTBI primers. TCRdb re-analysed the multiplex PCR reads in MiXCR, keeping a single row per CDR3 protein. The sample yields some 150,000 distinct CDR3 sequences, 35% to 50% seen once. The germline V and J ends were trimmed by 6 bases and 4 bases, with 21 bases remaining between them. The CDR3 contains 16 residues. Germline lookup yields CDR1 MNHEY and CDR2 SVGEGT. This clonotype was counted at least ten times. No antigen is known for it. The gene calls are TRBV6-2 or TRBV6-3 and TRBJ2-5; D might be TRBD2 (9 bases). Specimen: peripheral blood. This TCR derives from a young man with Graves' ophthalmopathy. The CDR3 loop reads CASSQGAGGPGETQYF. The DNA for the CDR3 is TGTGCCAGCAGCCAGGGGGCGGGAGGGCCGGGAGAGACCCAGTACTTC.